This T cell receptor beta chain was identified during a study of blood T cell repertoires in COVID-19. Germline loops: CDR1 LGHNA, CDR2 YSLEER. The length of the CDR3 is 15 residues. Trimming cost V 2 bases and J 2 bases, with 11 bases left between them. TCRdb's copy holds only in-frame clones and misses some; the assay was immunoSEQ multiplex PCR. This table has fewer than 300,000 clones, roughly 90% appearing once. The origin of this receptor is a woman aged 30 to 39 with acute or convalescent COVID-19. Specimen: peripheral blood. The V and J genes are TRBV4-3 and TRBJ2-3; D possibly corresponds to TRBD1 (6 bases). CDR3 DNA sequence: TGCGCCAGCAGCCAAAGACAGGAAGACACAGATACGCAGTATTTT. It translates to CASSQRQEDTDTQYF.